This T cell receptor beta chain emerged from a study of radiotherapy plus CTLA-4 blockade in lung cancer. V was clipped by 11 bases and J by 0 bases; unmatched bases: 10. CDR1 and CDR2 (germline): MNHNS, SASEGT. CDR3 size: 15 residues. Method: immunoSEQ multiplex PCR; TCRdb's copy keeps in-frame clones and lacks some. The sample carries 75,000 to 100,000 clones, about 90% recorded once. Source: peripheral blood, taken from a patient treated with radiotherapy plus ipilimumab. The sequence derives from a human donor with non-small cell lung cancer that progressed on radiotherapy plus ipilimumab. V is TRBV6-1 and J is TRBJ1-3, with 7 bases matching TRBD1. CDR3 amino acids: CALREGASSGNTIYF. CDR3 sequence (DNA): TGTGCCTTAAGGGAGGGGGCGAGCTCTGGAAACACCATATATTTT.